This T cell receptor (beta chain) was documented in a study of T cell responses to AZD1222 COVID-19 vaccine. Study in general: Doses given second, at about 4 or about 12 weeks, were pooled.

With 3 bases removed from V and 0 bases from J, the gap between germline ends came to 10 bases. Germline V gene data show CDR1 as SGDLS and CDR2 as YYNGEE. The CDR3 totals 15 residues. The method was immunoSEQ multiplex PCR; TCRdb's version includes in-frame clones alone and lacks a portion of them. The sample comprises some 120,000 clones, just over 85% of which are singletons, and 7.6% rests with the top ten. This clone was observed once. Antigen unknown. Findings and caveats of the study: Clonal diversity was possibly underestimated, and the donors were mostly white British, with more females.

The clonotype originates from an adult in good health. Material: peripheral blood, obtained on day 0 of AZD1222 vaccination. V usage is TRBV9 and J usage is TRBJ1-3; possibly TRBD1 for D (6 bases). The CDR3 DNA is TGTGCCAGCAGCGCCACGACAGGCTCTGGAAACACCATATATTTT. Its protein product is CASSATTGSGNTIYF. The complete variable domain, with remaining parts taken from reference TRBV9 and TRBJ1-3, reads DSGVTQTPKHLITATGQRVTLRCSPRSGDLSVYWYQQSLDQGLQFLIQYYNGEERAKGNILERFSAQQFPDLHSELNLSSLELGDSALYFCASSATTGSGNTIYFGEGSWLTVV.